This T cell receptor beta chain was captured by sequencing in a study of T cell responses to AZD1222 COVID-19 vaccine. Germline V lookup: CDR1 SGHDT, CDR2 YYEEEE. The CDR3 is 14 residues long. The V and J ends lost 4 bases and 7 bases, in that order; junction bases with no gene match: 7. Note on this clone: Its antigen is undetermined.

Study conclusions and caveats: Close to half of spike-specific TCRs reportedly recognize unmutated variant regions. There were mostly white British donors and more females than males, and clonal diversity was possibly underestimated. Once two AZD1222 doses were given, Spike-specific TCR breadth and depth went up.

Using immunoSEQ multiplex PCR, the repertoire was profiled, and TCRdb retains in-frame clones only, with some absent. This sample has over 150,000 clones; 85% to 95% occur once, and the top ten carry 1%. The chain is built from TRBV5-6 and TRBJ1-1; 10 bases match TRBD1. This sequence was found in an adult who received the MenACWY meningococcal vaccine as a control. Sequencing was performed on peripheral blood, taken 28 days after the second dose of the MenACWY control vaccine. The CDR3 bases are TGTGCCAGCAGCCTTGGGACAGGGGTGGGTGAAGCTTTCTTT. Translating gives CASSLGTGVGEAFF.